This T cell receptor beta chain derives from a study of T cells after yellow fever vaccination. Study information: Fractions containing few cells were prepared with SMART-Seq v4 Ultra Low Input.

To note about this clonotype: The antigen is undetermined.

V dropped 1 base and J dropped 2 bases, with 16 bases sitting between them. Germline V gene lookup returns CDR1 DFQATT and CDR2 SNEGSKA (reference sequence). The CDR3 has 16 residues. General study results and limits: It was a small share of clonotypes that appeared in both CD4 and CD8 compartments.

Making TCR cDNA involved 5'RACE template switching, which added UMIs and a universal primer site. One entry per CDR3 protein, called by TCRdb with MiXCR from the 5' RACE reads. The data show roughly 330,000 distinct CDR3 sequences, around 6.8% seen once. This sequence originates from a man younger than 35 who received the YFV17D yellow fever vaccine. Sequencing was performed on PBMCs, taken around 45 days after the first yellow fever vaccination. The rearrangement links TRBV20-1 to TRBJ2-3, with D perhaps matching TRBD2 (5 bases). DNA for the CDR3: TGCAGTGCTAGAGTGATTCGAGCGGAGCACACAGATACGCAGTATTTT. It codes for CSARVIRAEHTDTQYF.